This passage covers 15 T cell receptor beta chains from one sample sequenced in a study of shared clonotypes between healthy human individuals. Here immunoSEQ multiplex PCR was the method, and the copy in TCRdb shows in-frame clones only, minus some. The repertoire has around 2,000,000 clones, about 95% of them found once; the top ten carry roughly 1%. Naive-designated CD8 cells lacked CD45RO, were positively enriched for CCR7, and omitted terminally differentiated effector memory CD45RA+ cells. Sequenced input: naive CD8+ T cells sorted from blood. All receptors derive from a man in his late teens or twenties in good health.

The chain couples TRBV4-1 to TRBJ2-3; 7 bases align to TRBD1. After removal of 1 base from V and 2 bases from J, the junction contained 6 bases not matched to a gene. The CDR3 extends over 16 amino acids. The germline gives CDR1 MGHRA, CDR2 YSYEKL. The DNA for the CDR3 is TGCGCCAGCAGCCAAGCGACAGGGATCGACACAGATACGCAGTATTTT. It codes for CASSQATGIDTDTQYF.

The chain recombines TRBV30 with TRBJ2-1, with 9 bases lining up with TRBD2. This CDR3 has 18 residues. J gave up 0 bases and V 3 bases, and 12 bases lay outside the gene matches. Germline V lookup: CDR1 GTSNPN, CDR2 SVGIG (reference sequence). In DNA form, the CDR3 reads TGTGCCTGGAGAGAATATCCGGGACTAGCTTACTCCTACAATGAGCAGTTCTTC. As protein: CAWREYPGLAYSYNEQFF.

The chain recombines TRBV5-6 with TRBJ2-3; 7 bases line up with TRBD2. Trimming removed 0 bases from V and 4 bases from J; junction bases left unmatched: 5. CDR1 is SGHDT, CDR2 YYEEEE, per germline. CDR3 length equals 15 residues. The CDR3 loop reads CASSLELAPPDTQYF. The CDR3 nucleotides are TGTGCCAGCAGCTTGGAACTAGCGCCCCCAGATACGCAGTATTTT.

This rearrangement joins TRBV29-1 to TRBJ1-2; D not resolved. The germline V gene has CDR1 SQVTM and CDR2 ANQGSEA. There are 14 residues in the CDR3. Trimming removed 3 bases at V and 1 base at J, with 12 bases between. This chain's CDR3 is CSVDRQEINYGYTF. CDR3 DNA sequence: TGCAGCGTTGACCGTCAGGAGATTAACTATGGCTACACCTTC.

The chain recombines TRBV6-5 with TRBJ2-2, with TRBD2 matching over 10 bases. The CDR3 is 15 amino acids. V gave up 7 bases and J gave up 6 bases; unmatched junction bases: 8. Looked up from germline, CDR1 is MNHEY and CDR2 is SVGAGI. Written as DNA, the CDR3 is TGTGCCAGCATCCCGGGACTAGCGTTTCCCGGGGAGCTGTTTTTT. Amino acid sequence: CASIPGLAFPGELFF.

The chain joins TRBV18 to TRBJ2-7, with 10 bases matching TRBD2. CDR1 and CDR2 from the germline V gene are KGHSH and LQKENI. V lost 1 base and J lost 2; bases outside the gene matches: 8. There are 17 residues in the CDR3. CDR3 amino acids: CASSPRASGGNPYEQYF. The CDR3 DNA sequence: TGTGCCAGCTCACCACGGGCTAGCGGGGGTAACCCCTACGAGCAGTACTTC.

Worth noting for this clone: At the DNA level, this CDR3 is encoded by other sequences in the same sample as well. The chain carries TRBV5-6 and TRBJ1-1; D is possibly TRBD1 (5 bases). V lost 4 bases and J 3 bases, leaving 10 bases between the germline ends. Germline lookup yields CDR1 SGHDT and CDR2 YYEEEE. This CDR3 has 13 residues. Here the CDR3 reads CASSLGTYTEAFF. DNA of the CDR3: TGTGCCAGCAGCCTCGGGACGTACACTGAAGCTTTCTTT.

This CDR3 is CSVEDLIGAGGSGELFF. The CDR3 bases are TGCAGCGTTGAAGATCTGATCGGGGCAGGGGGGTCCGGGGAGCTGTTTTTT. The chain uses TRBV29-1 and TRBJ2-2, with a tentative D call TRBD1 (7 bases). Germline CDR1 reads SQVTM; CDR2 reads ANQGSEA. V lost 0 bases, J lost 6 bases, and 20 bases lay in between. This CDR3 contains 17 residues.

This chain joins TRBV4-3 and TRBJ2-6; D remains unclear. Germline V lookup: CDR1 LGHNA, CDR2 YSLEER. Trimming left V 0 bases short and J 1 base short, with 13 bases between. The CDR3 is made up of 18 amino acids. The CDR3 reads CASSQDPPRLSGANVLTF. The DNA of the CDR3 is TGCGCCAGCAGCCAAGATCCCCCCCGGCTTTCTGGGGCCAACGTCCTGACTTTC.

The chain couples TRBV5-6 to TRBJ2-2; D might be TRBD2 (6 bases). V dropped 4 bases and J dropped 1 base, with 23 bases sitting between them. The V gene's germline CDR1 is SGHDT and CDR2 YYEEEE. The CDR3 sequence is 19 residues long. The CDR3 DNA reads as TGTGCCAGCAGCGTGGGGCGGGGATTGGACCCCCGGAACACCGGGGAGCTGTTTTTT. Translation: CASSVGRGLDPRNTGELFF. Supplemented by reference TRBV5-6 and TRBJ2-2, the full variable domain reads DAGVTQSPTHLIKTRGQQVTLRCSPKSGHDTVSWYQQALGQGPQFIFQYYEEEERQRGNFPDRFSGHQFPNYSSELNVNALLLGDSALYLCASSVGRGLDPRNTGELFFGEGSRLTVL.

The chain employs TRBV5-5 and TRBJ2-7, with 13 bases fitting TRBD2. The CDR3 is made up of 19 amino acids. The germline V gene encodes CDR1 SGHKS and CDR2 YYEKEE (reference sequence). V lost 4 bases to trimming and J lost 3 bases; unmatched junction nucleotides: 16. The CDR3: CASSLSGTSGESRYYEQYF. In DNA, the CDR3 is TGTGCCAGCAGCCTCTCCGGGACTAGCGGGGAATCGAGGTACTACGAGCAGTACTTC.

This sequence joins TRBV4-1 and TRBJ2-2; D is undetermined. Germline CDR1 and CDR2: MGHRA and YSYEKL. The CDR3 sequence is 16 residues long. The V gene lost 0 bases and the J gene lost 3 bases, with 11 bases spanning the gap. The chain's CDR3 is CASSQDKGKDTGELFF. In DNA, the CDR3 is TGCGCCAGCAGCCAAGATAAGGGCAAGGACACCGGGGAGCTGTTTTTT.

This chain links TRBV7-9 with TRBJ2-3, with 9 bases fitting TRBD1. CDR1 is SEHNR, CDR2 FQNEAQ, per germline (reference sequence). CDR3 length: 16 residues. Germline trimming cut 5 bases from V and 3 bases from J; bases unmatched to any gene: 9. CDR3 bases: TGTGCCAGCAGCGGAGGACAGGGGAGTTGGACAGATACGCAGTATTTT. This gives the protein CASSGGQGSWTDTQYF.

The chain links TRBV4-1 to TRBJ2-7, with 8 bases matching TRBD1. Germline trimming cut 4 bases from V and 4 bases from J; bases unmatched to any gene: 9. Germline loops: CDR1 MGHRA, CDR2 YSYEKL. The CDR3 spans 15 residues. The CDR3 sequence: CASSRIQGTGYEQYF. CDR3 DNA sequence: TGCGCCAGCAGCCGAATACAGGGGACAGGATACGAGCAGTACTTC.

The chain recombines TRBV19 with TRBJ2-7; D is uncertain. V lost 3 bases and J 5 bases, leaving 8 bases between the germline ends. Germline V lookup: CDR1 LNHDA, CDR2 SQIVND (reference sequence). The CDR3 sequence is 12 residues long. CDR3 nucleotides: TGTGCCAGTAGTATCTTGGGGAACGAGCAGTACTTC. Amino acids: CASSILGNEQYF.